This T cell receptor (beta chain) comes out of a study of identifying expanded T cells in peripheral blood. Overall study findings and caveats: Differentially abundant clones: roughly 1.2 between replicates, approximately 16 at two to three weeks, around 19 at four.

V was trimmed by 4 bases and J by 8 bases, leaving 16 bases between them. Looked up from germline, CDR1 is LGHNA and CDR2 is YSLEER. The CDR3 length is 14 residues. In the case of this clone: Its antigen is undetermined.

Sequencing used immunoSEQ multiplex PCR; TCRdb keeps in-frame clones, though not all of them. Among around 60,000 clones, around 81% were seen once, and the ten largest hold around a sixth. This chain connects TRBV4-3 to TRBJ2-3; D may be TRBD2 (6 bases). The sequencing sample was made of blood. The source of this sequence is a person between 18 and 70 years old in good health. CDR3 bases: TGCGCCAGCAGCCTCGGGGGTGCCGAGGGTACGCAGTATTTT. It is translated as CASSLGGAEGTQYF.